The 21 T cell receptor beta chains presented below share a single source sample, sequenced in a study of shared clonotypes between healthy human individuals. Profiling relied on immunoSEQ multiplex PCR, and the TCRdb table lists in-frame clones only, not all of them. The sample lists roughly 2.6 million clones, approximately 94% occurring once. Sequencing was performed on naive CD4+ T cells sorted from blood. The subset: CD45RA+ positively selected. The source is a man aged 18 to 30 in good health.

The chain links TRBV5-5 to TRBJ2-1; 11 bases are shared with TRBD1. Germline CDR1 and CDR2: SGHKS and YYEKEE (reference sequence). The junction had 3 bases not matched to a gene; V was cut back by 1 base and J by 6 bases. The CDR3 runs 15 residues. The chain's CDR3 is CASSLRGQGVNEQFF. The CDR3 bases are TGTGCCAGCAGCTTGAGGGGACAGGGGGTCAATGAGCAGTTCTTC.

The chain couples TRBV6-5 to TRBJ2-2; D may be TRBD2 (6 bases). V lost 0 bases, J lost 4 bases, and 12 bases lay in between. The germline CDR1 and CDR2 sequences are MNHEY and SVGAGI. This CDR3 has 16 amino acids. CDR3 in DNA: TGTGCCAGCAGTTACTCGAAAACTAGCTCCACCGGGGAGCTGTTTTTT. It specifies CASSYSKTSSTGELFF.

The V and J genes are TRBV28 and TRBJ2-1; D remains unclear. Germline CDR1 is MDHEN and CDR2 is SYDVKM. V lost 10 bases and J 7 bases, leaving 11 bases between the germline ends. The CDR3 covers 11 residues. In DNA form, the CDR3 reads TGTGCCACCAACTCGAGGAATGAGCAGTTCTTC. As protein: CATNSRNEQFF.

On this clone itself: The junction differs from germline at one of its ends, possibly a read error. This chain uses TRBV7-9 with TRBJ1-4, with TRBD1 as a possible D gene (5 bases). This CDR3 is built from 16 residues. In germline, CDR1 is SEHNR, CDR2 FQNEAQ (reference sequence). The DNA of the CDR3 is TGCGCCAGCAGCCAAGATAGAGGCAGGGAACAAGAAAAACTGTTTTTT. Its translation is CASSQDRGREQEKLFF.

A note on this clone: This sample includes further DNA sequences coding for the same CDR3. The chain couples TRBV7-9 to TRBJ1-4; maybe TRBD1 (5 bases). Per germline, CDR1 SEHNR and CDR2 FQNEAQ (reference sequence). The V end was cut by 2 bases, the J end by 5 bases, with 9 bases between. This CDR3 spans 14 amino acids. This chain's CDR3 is CASSLSAGNEKLFF. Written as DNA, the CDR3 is TGTGCCAGCAGCTTAAGTGCAGGGAATGAAAAACTGTTTTTT.

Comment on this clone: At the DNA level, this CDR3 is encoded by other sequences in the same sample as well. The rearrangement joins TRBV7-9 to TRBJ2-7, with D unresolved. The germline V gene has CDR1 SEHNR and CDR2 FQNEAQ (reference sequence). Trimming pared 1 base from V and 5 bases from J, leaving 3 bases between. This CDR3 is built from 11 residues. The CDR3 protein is CASSLGNEQYF. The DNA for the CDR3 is TGTGCCAGCAGCTTAGGCAACGAGCAGTACTTC.

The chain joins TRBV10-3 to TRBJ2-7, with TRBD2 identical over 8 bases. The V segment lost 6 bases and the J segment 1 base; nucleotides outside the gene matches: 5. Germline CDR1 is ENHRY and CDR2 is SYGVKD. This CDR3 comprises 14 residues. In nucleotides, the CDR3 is TGTGCCATCAGACCTAGCGGGCTGTCCTACGAGCAGTACTTC. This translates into CAIRPSGLSYEQYF.

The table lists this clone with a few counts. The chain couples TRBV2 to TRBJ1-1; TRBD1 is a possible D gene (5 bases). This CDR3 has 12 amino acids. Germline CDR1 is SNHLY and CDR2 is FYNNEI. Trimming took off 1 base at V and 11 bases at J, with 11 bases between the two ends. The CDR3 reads CASSEGGFRAFF. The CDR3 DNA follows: TGTGCCAGCAGTGAAGGGGGGTTTAGGGCTTTCTTT.

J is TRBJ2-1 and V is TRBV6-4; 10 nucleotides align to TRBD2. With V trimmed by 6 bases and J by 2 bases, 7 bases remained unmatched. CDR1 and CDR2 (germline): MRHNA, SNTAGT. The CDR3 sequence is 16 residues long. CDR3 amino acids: CASSRAGLAAYNEQFF. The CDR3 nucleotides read TGTGCCAGCAGCCGCGCTGGACTAGCGGCCTACAATGAGCAGTTCTTC.

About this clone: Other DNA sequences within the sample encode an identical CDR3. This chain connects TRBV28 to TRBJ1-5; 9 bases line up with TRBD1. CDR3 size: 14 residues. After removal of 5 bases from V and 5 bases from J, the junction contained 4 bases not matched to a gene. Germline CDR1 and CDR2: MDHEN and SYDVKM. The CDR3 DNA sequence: TGTGCCAGCAGTGGTGGACAGGGGTATCAGCCCCAGCATTTT. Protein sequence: CASSGGQGYQPQHF.

CDR3 DNA sequence: TGTGCCAGCAGCAAAGCGCGCGGCCCTAACTATGGCTACACCTTC. Its translation is CASSKARGPNYGYTF. This chain uses TRBV21-1 with TRBJ1-2. TRBV21-1 is shown as a pseudogene. The CDR3 covers 15 residues.

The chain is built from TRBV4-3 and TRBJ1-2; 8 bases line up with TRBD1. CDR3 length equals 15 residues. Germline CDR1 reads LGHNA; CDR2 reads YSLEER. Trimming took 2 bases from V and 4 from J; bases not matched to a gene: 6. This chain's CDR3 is CASSQLGTGGYGYTF. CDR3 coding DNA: TGCGCCAGCAGCCAACTCGGTACAGGGGGCTATGGCTACACCTTC.

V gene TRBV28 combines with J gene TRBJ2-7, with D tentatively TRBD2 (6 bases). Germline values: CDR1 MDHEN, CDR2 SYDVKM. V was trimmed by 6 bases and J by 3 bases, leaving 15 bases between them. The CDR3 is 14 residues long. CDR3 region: CASSKEGHYYEQYF. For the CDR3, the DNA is TGTGCCAGCAGCAAGGAGGGCCACTACTACGAGCAGTACTTC.

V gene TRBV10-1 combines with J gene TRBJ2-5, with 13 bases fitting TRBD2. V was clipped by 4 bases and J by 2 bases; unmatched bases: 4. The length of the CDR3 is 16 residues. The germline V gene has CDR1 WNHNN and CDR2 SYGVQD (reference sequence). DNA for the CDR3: TGCGCCAGCAGTGGGGGGACTAGCGGGGAACAAGAGACCCAGTACTTC. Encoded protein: CASSGGTSGEQETQYF.

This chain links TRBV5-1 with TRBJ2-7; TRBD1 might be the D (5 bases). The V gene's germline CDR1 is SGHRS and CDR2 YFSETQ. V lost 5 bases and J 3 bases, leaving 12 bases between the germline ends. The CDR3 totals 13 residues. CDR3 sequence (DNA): TGCGCCAGCAGATTTGCGACAGACTACGAGCAGTACTTC. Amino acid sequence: CASRFATDYEQYF. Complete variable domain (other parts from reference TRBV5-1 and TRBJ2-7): KAGVTQTPRYLIKTRGQQVTLSCSPISGHRSVSWYQQTPGQGLQFLFEYFSETQRNKGNFPGRFSGRQFSNSRSEMNVSTLELGDSALYLCASRFATDYEQYFGPGTRLTVT.

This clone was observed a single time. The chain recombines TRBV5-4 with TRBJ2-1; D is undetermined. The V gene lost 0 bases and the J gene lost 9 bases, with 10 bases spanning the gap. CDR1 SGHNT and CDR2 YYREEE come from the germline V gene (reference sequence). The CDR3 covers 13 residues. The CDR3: CASSLDRVTEQFF. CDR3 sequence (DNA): TGTGCCAGCAGCTTGGATAGGGTTACTGAGCAGTTCTTC.

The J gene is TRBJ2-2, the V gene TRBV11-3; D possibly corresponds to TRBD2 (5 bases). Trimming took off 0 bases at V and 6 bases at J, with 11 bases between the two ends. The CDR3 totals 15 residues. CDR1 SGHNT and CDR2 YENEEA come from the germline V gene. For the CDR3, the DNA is TGTGCCAGCAGCTTAGATTTGGCTAGCCCCGGGGAGCTGTTTTTT. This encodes CASSLDLASPGELFF.

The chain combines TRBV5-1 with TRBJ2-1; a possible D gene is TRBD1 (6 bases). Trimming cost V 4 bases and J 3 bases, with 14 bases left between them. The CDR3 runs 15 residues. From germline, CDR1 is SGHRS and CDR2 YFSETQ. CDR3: CASSITGLLYNEQFF. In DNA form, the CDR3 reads TGCGCCAGCAGCATAACAGGGCTCCTCTACAATGAGCAGTTCTTC.

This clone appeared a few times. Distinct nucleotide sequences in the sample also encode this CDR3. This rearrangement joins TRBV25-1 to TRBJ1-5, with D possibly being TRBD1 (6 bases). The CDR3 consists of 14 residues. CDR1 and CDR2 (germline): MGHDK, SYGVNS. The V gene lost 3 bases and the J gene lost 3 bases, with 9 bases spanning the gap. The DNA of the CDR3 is TGTGCCAGCAGTGAGACAGGCTACAATCAGCCCCAGCATTTT. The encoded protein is CASSETGYNQPQHF.

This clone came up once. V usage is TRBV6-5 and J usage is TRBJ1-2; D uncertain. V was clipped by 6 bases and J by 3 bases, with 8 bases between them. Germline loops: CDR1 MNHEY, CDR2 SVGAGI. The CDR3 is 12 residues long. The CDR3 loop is CASRTKDYGYTF. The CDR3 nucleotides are TGTGCCAGCAGGACAAAAGACTATGGCTACACCTTC.

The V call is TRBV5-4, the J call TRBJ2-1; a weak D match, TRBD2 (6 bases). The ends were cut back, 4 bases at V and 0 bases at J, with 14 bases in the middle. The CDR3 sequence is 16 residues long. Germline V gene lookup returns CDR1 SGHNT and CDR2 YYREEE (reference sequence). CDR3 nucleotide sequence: TGTGCCAGCAGCCCTGATGGCGGGGACTCCTACAATGAGCAGTTCTTC. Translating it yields CASSPDGGDSYNEQFF.